The 24 T cell receptor beta chains presented below share a single source sample, sequenced in a study of blood T cell repertoires in COVID-19. Only in-frame clones appear in the TCRdb table, and some are missing; sequencing was by immunoSEQ multiplex PCR. This table holds roughly 250,000 clones, 65% to 90% found once. Sequencing was done on a sample of peripheral blood. The receptors stem from a woman aged 45 to 65 with acute or convalescent COVID-19.

CDR3 DNA: TGTGCCAGAAGGATAGGGGGAAGGGATCAGCCCCAGCATTTT. Amino acid sequence: CARRIGGRDQPQHF. The V and J genes are TRBV5-3 and TRBJ1-5; D might be TRBD1 (6 bases). TRBV5-3 is placed among ORFs of uncertain function. The length of the CDR3 is 14 residues. Trimming cost V 5 bases and J 5 bases, with 14 bases left between them.

This chain uses TRBV18 with TRBJ2-7, with a possible D match to TRBD1 (5 bases). The CDR3 length is 14 residues. Germline V gene data show CDR1 as KGHSH and CDR2 as LQKENI. The V gene lost 0 bases and the J gene lost 2 bases, with 8 bases spanning the gap. CDR3 residues: CASSPPTGPYEQYF. The DNA of the CDR3 is TGTGCCAGCTCACCACCAACAGGCCCCTACGAGCAGTACTTC.

The genes are TRBV5-1 and TRBJ2-3; weak D call: TRBD1 (5 bases). Germline CDR1 reads SGHRS; CDR2 reads YFSETQ. Trimming removed 4 bases at V and 3 bases at J, with 9 bases between. The CDR3 totals 13 residues. The CDR3 DNA is TGCGCCAGCAGCCTAAGACAGACAGATACGCAGTATTTT. Translated, it gives CASSLRQTDTQYF.

This chain connects TRBV20-1 to TRBJ1-1, with TRBD1 matching over 8 bases. CDR3 size: 13 residues. J lost 10 bases, V lost 3 bases, and 10 bases had no gene match. The V gene's germline CDR1 is DFQATT and CDR2 SNEGSKA (reference sequence). CDR3 amino acids: CSASNRGQGVAFF. The CDR3 DNA follows: TGCAGTGCTAGTAATCGCGGACAGGGCGTAGCTTTCTTT.

The J gene is TRBJ1-4, the V gene TRBV5-4; D gene uncertain. The CDR3 totals 16 residues. The germline V and J ends were trimmed by 0 bases and 4 bases, with 13 bases remaining between them. From germline, CDR1 is SGHNT and CDR2 YYREEE (reference sequence). The CDR3 coding sequence is TGTGCCAGCAGCTTGGGTTCCGGACTGAATAATGAAAAACTGTTTTTT. Its protein product is CASSLGSGLNNEKLFF.

The rearrangement uses TRBV25-1 and TRBJ2-3, with D perhaps matching TRBD1 (6 bases). CDR1 is MGHDK, CDR2 SYGVNS, per germline. V was pared by 5 bases and J by 2 bases, with 17 bases between. CDR3 length equals 16 residues. The CDR3 DNA reads as TGTGCCAGCAGTTTTAGCCGGGACACCCCCACAGATACGCAGTATTTT. The encoded protein is CASSFSRDTPTDTQYF.

The chain is built from TRBV5-8 and TRBJ1-2, with D possibly matching TRBD1 (5 bases). The CDR3 contains 11 residues. Germline V CDR1 and CDR2: SGHTS, YDEGEE. Trimming took off 2 bases at V and 7 bases at J, with 6 bases between the two ends. The CDR3 DNA reads TGTGCCAGCAGCTTAAGGGGTGGCTACACCTTC. Translation gives CASSLRGGYTF.

The rearrangement joins TRBV7-9 to TRBJ2-1, with a possible D match to TRBD1 (5 bases). The CDR3 length is 14 residues. The V end lost 5 bases, the J end lost 1 base, and 9 bases lay between the germline ends. Germline CDR1 SEHNR, CDR2 FQNEAQ (reference sequence). The CDR3 nucleotides read TGTGCCAGCAGCCTTTCAGGGTCCTACAATGAGCAGTTCTTC. The encoded protein is CASSLSGSYNEQFF.

The V gene is TRBV20-1, the J gene TRBJ1-2; D unclear. The CDR3 is made up of 11 amino acids. Trimming left V 1 base short and J 8 bases short, with 8 bases between. Germline V CDR1 and CDR2: DFQATT, SNEGSKA (reference sequence). The CDR3 is CSARAAGGYTF. The CDR3 DNA reads as TGCAGTGCTAGAGCCGCGGGGGGCTACACCTTC.

The chain uses TRBV19 and TRBJ2-2; a possible D gene is TRBD1 (6 bases). V lost 3 bases to trimming and J lost 3 bases, with 8 bases between them. CDR3 length equals 14 residues. The germline V gene has CDR1 LNHDA and CDR2 SQIVND (reference sequence). This CDR3 is CASSIGTYTGELFF. The CDR3 DNA is TGTGCCAGTAGTATTGGGACATACACCGGGGAGCTGTTTTTT. The full variable domain, its missing parts supplied by reference TRBV19 and TRBJ2-2, is DGGITQSPKYLFRKEGQNVTLSCEQNLNHDAMYWYRQDPGQGLRLIYYSQIVNDFQKGDIAEGYSVSREKKESFPLTVTSAQKNPTAFYLCASSIGTYTGELFFGEGSRLTVL.

This chain connects TRBV5-1 to TRBJ2-7; 9 nucleotides align to TRBD1. The ends lost 3 bases at V and 0 bases at J; junction bases unmatched: 10. CDR3 length: 17 residues. Germline values: CDR1 SGHRS, CDR2 YFSETQ. The DNA for the CDR3 is TGCGCCAGCAGCTCCCCGGGACAGGGAAGTGCCTCCTACGAGCAGTACTTC. The encoded protein is CASSSPGQGSASYEQYF.

The chain recombines TRBV30 with TRBJ2-7; 7 nucleotides line up with TRBD1. The ends lost 2 bases at V and 0 bases at J; junction bases unmatched: 13. Germline CDR1 reads GTSNPN; CDR2 reads SVGIG (reference sequence). This CDR3 spans 17 amino acids. As DNA, the CDR3 is TGTGCCTGGAGTCAAGGGAGAACAGGGGACCACTCCTACGAGCAGTACTTC. Translated, it gives CAWSQGRTGDHSYEQYF.

This chain links TRBV19 with TRBJ1-2; 10 nucleotides match TRBD1. Looked up from germline, CDR1 is LNHDA and CDR2 is SQIVND (reference sequence). This CDR3 spans 13 amino acids. V was clipped by 5 bases and J by 6 bases; unmatched bases: 3. CDR3 DNA sequence: TGTGCCAGTAGTTCGACAGGGGGCAATGGCTACACCTTC. Its protein product is CASSSTGGNGYTF.

V and J are TRBV19 and TRBJ2-3; D call uncertain. This CDR3 comprises 16 residues. V lost 8 bases to trimming and J lost 0 bases, with 18 bases between them. CDR1 LNHDA and CDR2 SQIVND come from the germline V gene (reference sequence). The CDR3 DNA sequence: TGTGCCAGTGCCCAGACCACGACTTCTAGCACAGATACGCAGTATTTT. This sequence encodes CASAQTTTSSTDTQYF. Full variable domain (rest looked up from reference TRBV19 and TRBJ2-3): DGGITQSPKYLFRKEGQNVTLSCEQNLNHDAMYWYRQDPGQGLRLIYYSQIVNDFQKGDIAEGYSVSREKKESFPLTVTSAQKNPTAFYLCASAQTTTSSTDTQYFGPGTRLTVL.

The chain is built from TRBV19 and TRBJ2-3; the D gene is possibly TRBD1 (7 bases). There are 15 residues in the CDR3. V shed 1 base and J shed 2 bases, with 10 bases lying between them. Germline V gives CDR1 LNHDA, CDR2 SQIVND (reference sequence). CDR3 DNA: TGTGCCAGTAGTATAGGCGGGACAGTCACAGATACGCAGTATTTT. Protein product: CASSIGGTVTDTQYF. The variable domain in full, with the rest retrieved from reference TRBV19 and TRBJ2-3, is DGGITQSPKYLFRKEGQNVTLSCEQNLNHDAMYWYRQDPGQGLRLIYYSQIVNDFQKGDIAEGYSVSREKKESFPLTVTSAQKNPTAFYLCASSIGGTVTDTQYFGPGTRLTVL.

This chain joins TRBV9 and TRBJ2-7; D gene ambiguous. The CDR3 has 14 residues. Germline V gives CDR1 SGDLS, CDR2 YYNGEE. Trimming took off 0 bases at V and 2 bases at J, with 9 bases between the two ends. The CDR3 loop reads CASSVGGAPYEQYF. CDR3 bases: TGTGCCAGCAGCGTAGGAGGTGCGCCCTACGAGCAGTACTTC.

V usage is TRBV27 and J usage is TRBJ2-7; 9 bases are a match to TRBD2. With V trimmed by 4 bases and J by 4 bases, 8 bases remained unmatched. The CDR3 totals 15 residues. Germline V gene data show CDR1 as MNHEY and CDR2 as SMNVEV (reference sequence). CDR3 nucleotide sequence: TGTGCCAGCAGTTCTCCGGCTAGCGGGAAATACGAGCAGTACTTC. Protein sequence: CASSSPASGKYEQYF.

The chain recombines TRBV2 with TRBJ1-2, with 7 positions matching TRBD1. Trimming cost V 3 bases and J 5 bases; bases outside gene matches: 9. Germline values: CDR1 SNHLY, CDR2 FYNNEI. The CDR3 extends over 15 amino acids. CDR3 DNA: TGTGCCAGCAGTGAGGGGTTCGGGACAGCGTATGGCTACACCTTC. Encoded protein: CASSEGFGTAYGYTF.

This clone has only one observation. The gene calls are TRBV6-6 and TRBJ1-1, with a weak D call TRBD1 (6 bases). The CDR3 sequence is 16 residues long. Germline CDR1 reads MNHNY; CDR2 reads SVGAGI (reference sequence). Trimming took off 2 bases at V and 3 bases at J, with 16 bases between the two ends. For the CDR3, the DNA is TGTGCCAGCAGTTACCCGCCGGGCAGGGGAGACACTGAAGCTTTCTTT. It codes for CASSYPPGRGDTEAFF.

The chain carries TRBV7-2 and TRBJ2-7; 7 bases match TRBD1. CDR1 is SGHTA, CDR2 FQGNSA, per germline. CDR3 length: 14 residues. V trimming: 5 bases; J trimming: 2 bases; junction bases outside the gene matches: 6. As DNA, the CDR3 is TGTGCCAGCAGCGGAGCCGGGACAGCCTACGAGCAGTACTTC. Its translation: CASSGAGTAYEQYF.

The V call is TRBV5-4, the J call TRBJ1-4; D call uncertain. In germline, CDR1 is SGHNT, CDR2 YYREEE (reference sequence). V gave up 3 bases and J gave up 0 bases, with 9 bases separating them. The CDR3 totals 15 residues. This CDR3 reads CASSSTRATNEKLFF. DNA of the CDR3: TGTGCCAGCAGCTCTACCCGCGCAACTAATGAAAAACTGTTTTTT.

The V and J genes are TRBV28 and TRBJ2-3; TRBD2 matches at 10 bases. Germline V gene data show CDR1 as MDHEN and CDR2 as SYDVKM. CDR3 length equals 15 residues. J lost 5 bases, V lost 6 bases, and 8 bases had no gene match. CDR3 loop: CASRSSGSSLDTQYF. The CDR3 DNA sequence: TGTGCCAGCAGGTCTAGCGGGAGCTCCTTAGATACGCAGTATTTT.

The V call is TRBV10-2, the J call TRBJ1-1, with a weak D call TRBD1 (6 bases). The V and J ends lost 4 bases and 3 bases respectively, with 9 bases between them. Germline CDR1 reads WSHSY; CDR2 reads SAAADI. This CDR3 has 13 amino acids. The CDR3 sequence: CASSGGLDTEAFF. For the CDR3, the DNA is TGCGCCAGCAGTGGGGGGCTGGACACTGAAGCTTTCTTT.

The chain links TRBV28 to TRBJ1-4, with D hard to call. Germline V gene lookup returns CDR1 MDHEN and CDR2 SYDVKM. V was trimmed by 6 bases and J by 8 bases, leaving 10 bases between them. There are 12 residues in the CDR3. The chain's CDR3 is CASSPPKEKLFF. CDR3 coding DNA: TGTGCCAGCAGCCCCCCCAAAGAAAAACTGTTTTTT.